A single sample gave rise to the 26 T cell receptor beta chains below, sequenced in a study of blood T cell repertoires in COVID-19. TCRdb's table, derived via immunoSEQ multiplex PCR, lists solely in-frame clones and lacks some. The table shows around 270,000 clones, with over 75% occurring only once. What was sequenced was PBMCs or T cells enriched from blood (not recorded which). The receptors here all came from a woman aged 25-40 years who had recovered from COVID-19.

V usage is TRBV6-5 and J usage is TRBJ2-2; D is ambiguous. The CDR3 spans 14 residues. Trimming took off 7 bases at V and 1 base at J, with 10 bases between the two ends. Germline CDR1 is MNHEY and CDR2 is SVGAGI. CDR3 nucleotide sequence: TGTGCCAGCACCGACAACCTGAACACCGGGGAGCTGTTTTTT. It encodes CASTDNLNTGELFF.

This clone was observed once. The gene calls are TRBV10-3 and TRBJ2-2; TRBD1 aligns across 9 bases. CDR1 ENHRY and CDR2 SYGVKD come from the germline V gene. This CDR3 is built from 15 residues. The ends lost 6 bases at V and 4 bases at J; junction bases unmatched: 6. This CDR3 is CAIRGTGSITGELFF. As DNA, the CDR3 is TGTGCCATCAGGGGGACAGGGTCTATCACCGGGGAGCTGTTTTTT.

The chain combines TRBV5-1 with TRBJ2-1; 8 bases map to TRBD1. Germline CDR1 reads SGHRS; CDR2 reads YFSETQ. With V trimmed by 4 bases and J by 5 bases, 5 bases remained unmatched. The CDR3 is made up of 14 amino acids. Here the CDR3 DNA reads TGCGCCAGCAGCATCGACAGGGGTAACAATGAGCAGTTCTTC. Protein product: CASSIDRGNNEQFF.

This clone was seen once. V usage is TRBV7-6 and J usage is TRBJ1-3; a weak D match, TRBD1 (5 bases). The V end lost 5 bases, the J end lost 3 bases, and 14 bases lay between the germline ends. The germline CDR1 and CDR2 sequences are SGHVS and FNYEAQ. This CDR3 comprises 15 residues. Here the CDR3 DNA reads TGTGCCAGCAGCGACCGCCGGGGACTTGGAAACACCATATATTTT. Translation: CASSDRRGLGNTIYF.

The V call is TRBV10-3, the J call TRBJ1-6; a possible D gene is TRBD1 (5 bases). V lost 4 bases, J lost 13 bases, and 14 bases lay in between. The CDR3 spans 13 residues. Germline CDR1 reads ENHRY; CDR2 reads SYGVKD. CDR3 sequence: CAISAGGEGPLHF. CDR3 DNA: TGTGCCATCAGTGCGGGGGGTGAGGGCCCCCTCCACTTT.

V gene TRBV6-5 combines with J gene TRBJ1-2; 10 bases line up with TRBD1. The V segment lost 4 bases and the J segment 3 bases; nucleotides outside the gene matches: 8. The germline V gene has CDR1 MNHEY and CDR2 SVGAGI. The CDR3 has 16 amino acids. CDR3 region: CASSSHPGTGDYGYTF. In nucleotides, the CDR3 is TGTGCCAGCAGTTCACACCCCGGGACAGGGGACTATGGCTACACCTTC.

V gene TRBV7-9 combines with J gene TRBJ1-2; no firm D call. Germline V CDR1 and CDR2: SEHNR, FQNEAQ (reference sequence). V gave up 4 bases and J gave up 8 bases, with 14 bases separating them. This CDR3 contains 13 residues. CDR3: CASSSTAGGGYTF. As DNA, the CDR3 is TGTGCCAGCAGCTCAACGGCCGGAGGGGGCTACACCTTC.

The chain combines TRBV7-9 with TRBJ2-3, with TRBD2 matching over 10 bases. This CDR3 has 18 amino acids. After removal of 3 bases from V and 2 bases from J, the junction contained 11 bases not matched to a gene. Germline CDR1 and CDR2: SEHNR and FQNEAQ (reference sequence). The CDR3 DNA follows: TGTGCCAGCAGCTTTACCTCTAGCGGGAGTCCCTTCACAGATACGCAGTATTTT. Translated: CASSFTSSGSPFTDTQYF.

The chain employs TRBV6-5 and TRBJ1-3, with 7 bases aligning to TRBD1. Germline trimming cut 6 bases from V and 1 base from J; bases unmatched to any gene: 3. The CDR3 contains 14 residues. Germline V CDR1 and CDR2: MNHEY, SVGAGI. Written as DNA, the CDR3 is TGTGCCAGCAGCCCGACAGGGTCTGGAAACACCATATATTTT. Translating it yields CASSPTGSGNTIYF.

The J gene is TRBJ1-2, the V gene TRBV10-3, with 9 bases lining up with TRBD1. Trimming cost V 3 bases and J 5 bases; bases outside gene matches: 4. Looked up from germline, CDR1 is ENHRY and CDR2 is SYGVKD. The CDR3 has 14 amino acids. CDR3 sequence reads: CAISDTGTGYGYTF. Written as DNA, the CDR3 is TGTGCCATCAGTGATACCGGGACAGGGTATGGCTACACCTTC.

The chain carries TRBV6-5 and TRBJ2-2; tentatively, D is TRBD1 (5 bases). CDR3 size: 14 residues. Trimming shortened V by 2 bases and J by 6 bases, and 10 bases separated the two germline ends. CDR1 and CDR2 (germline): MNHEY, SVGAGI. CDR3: CASSYQGNPGELFF. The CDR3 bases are TGTGCCAGCAGTTACCAGGGCAACCCCGGGGAGCTGTTTTTT.

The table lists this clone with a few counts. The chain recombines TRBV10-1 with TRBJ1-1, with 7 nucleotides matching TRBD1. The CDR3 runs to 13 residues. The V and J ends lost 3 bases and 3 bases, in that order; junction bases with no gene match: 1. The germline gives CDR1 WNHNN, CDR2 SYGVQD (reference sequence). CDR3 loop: CASSETGDTEAFF. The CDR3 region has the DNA TGCGCCAGCAGTGAAACAGGGGACACTGAAGCTTTCTTT.

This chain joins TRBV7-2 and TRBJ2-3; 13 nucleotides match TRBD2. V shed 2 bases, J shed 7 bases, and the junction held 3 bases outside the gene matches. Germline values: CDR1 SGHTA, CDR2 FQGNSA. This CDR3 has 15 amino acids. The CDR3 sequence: CASSLTSGGANTQYF. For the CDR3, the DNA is TGTGCCAGCAGCTTAACTAGCGGGGGGGCAAATACGCAGTATTTT.

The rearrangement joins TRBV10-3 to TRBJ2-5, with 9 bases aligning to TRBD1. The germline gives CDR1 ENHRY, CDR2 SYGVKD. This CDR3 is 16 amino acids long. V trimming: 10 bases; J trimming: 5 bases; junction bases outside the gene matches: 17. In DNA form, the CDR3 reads TGTGCCACCGGGACAGGGTTTTCTATGTCACAGGAGACCCAGTACTTC. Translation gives CATGTGFSMSQETQYF.

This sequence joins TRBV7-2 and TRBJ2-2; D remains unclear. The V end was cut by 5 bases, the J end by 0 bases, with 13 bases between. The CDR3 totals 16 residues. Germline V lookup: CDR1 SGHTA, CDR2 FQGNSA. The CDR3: CASSPLTMANTGELFF. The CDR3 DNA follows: TGTGCCAGCAGCCCTCTGACAATGGCGAACACCGGGGAGCTGTTTTTT.

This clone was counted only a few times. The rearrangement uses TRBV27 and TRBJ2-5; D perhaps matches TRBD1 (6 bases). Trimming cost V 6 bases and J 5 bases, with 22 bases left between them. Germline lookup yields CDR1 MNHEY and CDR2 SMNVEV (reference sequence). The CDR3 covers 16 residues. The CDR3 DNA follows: TGTGCCAGCAGCCCCGGGGCACAGGGAAGAAGGGAGACCCAGTACTTC. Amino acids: CASSPGAQGRRETQYF.

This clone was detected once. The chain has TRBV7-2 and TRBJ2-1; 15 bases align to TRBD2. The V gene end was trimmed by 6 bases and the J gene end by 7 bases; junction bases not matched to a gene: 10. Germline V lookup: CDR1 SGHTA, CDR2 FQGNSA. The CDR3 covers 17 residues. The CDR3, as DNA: TGTGCCAGCAGGAGCCCTACGGGGACTAGCGGGAGGAATGAGCAGTTCTTC. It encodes CASRSPTGTSGRNEQFF. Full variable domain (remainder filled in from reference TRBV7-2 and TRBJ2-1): GAGVSQSPSNKVTEKGKDVELRCDPISGHTALYWYRQSLGQGLEFLIYFQGNSAPDKSGLPSDRFSAERTGGSVSTLTIQRTQQEDSAVYLCASRSPTGTSGRNEQFFGPGTRLTVL.

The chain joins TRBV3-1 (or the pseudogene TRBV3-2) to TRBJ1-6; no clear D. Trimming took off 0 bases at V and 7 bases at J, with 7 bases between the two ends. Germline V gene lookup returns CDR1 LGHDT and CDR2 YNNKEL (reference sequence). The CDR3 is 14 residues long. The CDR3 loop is CASSQDWRNSPLHF. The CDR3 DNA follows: TGTGCCAGCAGCCAAGATTGGAGGAATTCACCCCTCCACTTT.

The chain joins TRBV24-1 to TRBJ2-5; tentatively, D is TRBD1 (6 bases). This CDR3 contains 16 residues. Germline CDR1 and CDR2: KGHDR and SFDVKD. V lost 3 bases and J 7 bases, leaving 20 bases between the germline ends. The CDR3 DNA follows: TGTGCCACCAGTGATGCCACAGGGACGGGGAGTAGGACCCAGTACTTC. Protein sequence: CATSDATGTGSRTQYF.

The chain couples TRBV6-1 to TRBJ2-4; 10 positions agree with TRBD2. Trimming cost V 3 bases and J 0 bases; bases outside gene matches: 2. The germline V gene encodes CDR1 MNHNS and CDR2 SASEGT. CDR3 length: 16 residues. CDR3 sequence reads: CASSDPSGGAKNIQYF. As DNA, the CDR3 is TGTGCCAGCAGTGACCCTAGCGGGGGAGCCAAAAACATTCAGTACTTC.

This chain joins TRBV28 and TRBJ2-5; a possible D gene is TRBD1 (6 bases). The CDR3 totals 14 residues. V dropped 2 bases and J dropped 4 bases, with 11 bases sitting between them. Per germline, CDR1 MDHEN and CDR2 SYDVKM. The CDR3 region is CASSLGGKGETQYF. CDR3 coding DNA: TGTGCCAGCAGTTTAGGGGGCAAGGGAGAGACCCAGTACTTC.

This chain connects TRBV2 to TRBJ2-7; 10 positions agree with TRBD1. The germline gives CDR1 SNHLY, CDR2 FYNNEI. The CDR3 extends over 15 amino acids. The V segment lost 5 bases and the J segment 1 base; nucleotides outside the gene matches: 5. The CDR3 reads CASSTDRGRSYEQYF. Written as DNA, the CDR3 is TGTGCCAGCAGTACGGACAGGGGGAGATCCTACGAGCAGTACTTC.

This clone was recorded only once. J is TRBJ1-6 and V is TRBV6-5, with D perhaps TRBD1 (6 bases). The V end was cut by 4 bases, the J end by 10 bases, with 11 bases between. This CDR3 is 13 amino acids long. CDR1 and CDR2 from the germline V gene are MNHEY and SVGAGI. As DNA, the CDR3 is TGTGCCAGCAGTTTCAGGGGAGGGTCACCCCTCCACTTT. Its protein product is CASSFRGGSPLHF.

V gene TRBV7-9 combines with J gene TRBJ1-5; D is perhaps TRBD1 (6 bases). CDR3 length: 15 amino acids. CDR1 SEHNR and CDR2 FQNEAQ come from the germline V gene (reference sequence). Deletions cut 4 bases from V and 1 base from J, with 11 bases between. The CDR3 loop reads CASSSTTGSNQPQHF. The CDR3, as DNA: TGTGCCAGCAGCTCTACAACAGGGAGCAATCAGCCCCAGCATTTT.

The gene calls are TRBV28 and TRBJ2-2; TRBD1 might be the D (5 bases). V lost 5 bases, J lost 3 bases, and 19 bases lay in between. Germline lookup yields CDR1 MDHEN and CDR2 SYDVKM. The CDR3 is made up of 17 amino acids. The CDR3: CASSTYPWQGDTGELFF. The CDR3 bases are TGTGCCAGCAGTACTTATCCCTGGCAGGGCGACACCGGGGAGCTGTTTTTT.

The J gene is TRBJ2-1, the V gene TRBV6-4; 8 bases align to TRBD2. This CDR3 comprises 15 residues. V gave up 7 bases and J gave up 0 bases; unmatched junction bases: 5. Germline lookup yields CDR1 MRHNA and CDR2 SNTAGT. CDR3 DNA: TGTGCCAGCAAGACTAGCGCCTACTCCTACAATGAGCAGTTCTTC. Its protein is CASKTSAYSYNEQFF.